Included here is one TCR beta chain sequence, with context. Its antigen specificity is not known. A junction boundary mismatches the germline segment, possibly from a read error. This sample is drawn from a study of vaccination and CD4 T cells after COVID-19 (dated by TCRdb to the early 2020s). Regarding the research as a whole: Convalescent patients had a positive SARS-CoV-2 result on nasal swab PCR, and of these patients, nine had mild disease and one had severe disease. The spike-specific CD4+ TCR repertoire was compared before and after mRNA vaccination in around ten COVID-19 convalescent patients and a few infection-naive healthy vaccine recipients. In control cultures, a CEFX viral epitope pool was used as positive control, an HIV-1 Nef peptide pool was used as negative control, or no peptide was added. Post-COVID blood samples were collected from convalescent patients a median of around 96 days after diagnosis, with a range of about 35 to 161 days. Each participant got two doses of either the Pfizer-BioNTech BNT162b2 vaccine (n=8) or the Moderna mRNA-1273 vaccine (n=2). Six males and four females were included in the convalescent cohort, with two Hispanic individuals, seven Caucasians, two Asians and one multiracial person represented. Post-vaccine blood samples were obtained a median of around 74 days after the second vaccine dose, with a range of about 13 to 250 days. For stimulating the cultures, overlapping spike peptide pools were used, derived from SARS-CoV-2 as well as from the common cold coronaviruses HCoV-NL63, HCoV-OC43 and HCoV-229E.

The treatment or condition label on this specimen signifies: roughly nine-day PBMC culture with coronavirus spike peptide pools or control peptides (ViraFEST assay). The ViraFEST assay, used in the study, expanded antigen-specific T cells with peptide pools and then identified the expanded clonotypes through TCR sequencing. The positive SARS-CoV-2 PCR tests of the convalescent patients were dated from March to December 2020, before the Alpha, Beta and Delta variants emerged in the United States. PBMCs were cultured at around 2.2 million per well in IMDM supplemented with 5% human AB serum and about 10 IU/ml IL-2, with approximately 10 ug/ml peptide pools added. Half of the culture medium was replaced with fresh IL-2-containing medium on days 3 and 7. After 10 days of culture, CD4+ T cells were isolated by negative selection using the EasySep CD4+ T cell isolation kit. Ficoll-Paque Plus gradient centrifugation was used to isolate PBMCs from whole blood, and the isolated PBMCs were then either used fresh or cryopreserved at -140C. In general, triplicate wells were set up for every culture condition.

On the study overall, not on this receptor specifically: In convalescent patients, a median approximately 83% of post-vaccine SARS-CoV-2-reactive clones were detected only after vaccination, suggesting vaccine-specific priming. The number of convalescent patients in the study was relatively small, and the study did not examine early timepoints following natural infection. Although the median number of SARS-CoV-2-reactive clonotypes went up from more than 20 after infection to 35 to 40 after vaccination, the increase was not significant. Of the vaccine-specific clones found in convalescent patients, nearly all (304 of 307) were mono-reactive for SARS-CoV-2 spike instead of being cross-reactive with common cold coronaviruses.

Preparation of the library involved PCR. DNA from cultured CD4+ T cells underwent TCR sequencing with the Oncomine TCR Beta short-read assay at the Johns Hopkins FTIC core. Genomic DNA was extracted from the cultured CD4+ T cells with the QIAamp micro DNA kit. Oncomine TCR Beta libraries from cultured CD4+ T cells were pooled using unique dual indexes and sequenced on an Illumina iSeq 100. The authors' analysis ran thus. Non-productive sequences were removed, and CDR3s not starting with C, not ending with F or W, or shorter than 7 amino acids were discarded. Antigen-specific clonotypes were identified using the MANAFEST web application through comparison of peptide-stimulated wells with reference and other culture wells. Positive clones required FDR below 0.05, an odds ratio above 5, and productive frequency above 0.1% in at least two of three replicate wells. Clonotypes that were significantly expanded in both SARS-CoV-2 spike wells and at least one common cold coronavirus spike condition were defined as cross-reactive. Levenshtein distances (stringdist) and unrooted phylogenetic trees (ape) in R version 3.6.1 were used to assess CDR3 homology. The public reads were quality trimmed at Q25 with fastp and then assembled into clones with MiXCR by TCRdb, keeping productive beta chains. Merged by CDR3 protein, the rows form single entries marked with the most common genes and DNA. For this entry, the V and J calls and clone size follow TCRdb and not the study's own pipeline. Across this sample there are approximately 12,000 distinct CDR3 sequences, with about 47% seen only once. The ten largest clones capture 16% of the sample.

The receptor was isolated from a human donor who had recovered from COVID-19. Sequencing used CD4+ T cells from blood, cultured in vitro.

CDR3 sequence: CASRIIGTEGVF. DNA sequence: TGTGCCAGCCGAATTATAGGGACAGAAGGAGTCTTC. The rearrangement joined TRBV2 to TRBJ2-1; TRBD1 fits 7 bases in the junction. CDR3 length: 12 amino acids, cysteine to phenylalanine. Only CDR3 DNA remains: 36 bases, in frame from the first base. CDR1 and CDR2 (SNHLY, FYNNEI) derive from the germline V gene.